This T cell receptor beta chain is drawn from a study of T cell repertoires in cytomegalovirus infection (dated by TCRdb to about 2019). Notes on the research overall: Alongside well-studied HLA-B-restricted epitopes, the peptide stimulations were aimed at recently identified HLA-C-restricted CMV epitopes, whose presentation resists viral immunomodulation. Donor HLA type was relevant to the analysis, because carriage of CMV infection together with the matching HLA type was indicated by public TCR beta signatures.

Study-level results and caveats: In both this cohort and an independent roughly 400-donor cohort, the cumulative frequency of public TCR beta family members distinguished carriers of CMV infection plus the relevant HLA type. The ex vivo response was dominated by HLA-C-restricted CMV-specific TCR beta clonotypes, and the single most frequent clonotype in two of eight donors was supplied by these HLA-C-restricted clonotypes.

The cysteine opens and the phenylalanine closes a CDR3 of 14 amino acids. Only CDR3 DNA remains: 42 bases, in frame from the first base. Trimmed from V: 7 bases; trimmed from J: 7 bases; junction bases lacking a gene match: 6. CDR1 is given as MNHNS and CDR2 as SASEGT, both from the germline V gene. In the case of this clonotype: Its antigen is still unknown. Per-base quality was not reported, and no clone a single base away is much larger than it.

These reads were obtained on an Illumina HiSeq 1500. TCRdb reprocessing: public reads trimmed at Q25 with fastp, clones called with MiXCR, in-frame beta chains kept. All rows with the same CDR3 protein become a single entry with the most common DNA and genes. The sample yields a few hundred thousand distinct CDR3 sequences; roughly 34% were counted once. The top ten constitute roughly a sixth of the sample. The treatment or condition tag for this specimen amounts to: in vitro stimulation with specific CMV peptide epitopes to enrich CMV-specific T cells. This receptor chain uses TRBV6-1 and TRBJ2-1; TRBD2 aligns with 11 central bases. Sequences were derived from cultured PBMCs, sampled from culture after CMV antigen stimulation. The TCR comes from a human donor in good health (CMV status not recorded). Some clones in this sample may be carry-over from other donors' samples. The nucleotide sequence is TGTGCCAGCATTCGACTAGCGGGATCTAATGAGCAGTTCTTC. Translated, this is CASIRLAGSNEQFF.